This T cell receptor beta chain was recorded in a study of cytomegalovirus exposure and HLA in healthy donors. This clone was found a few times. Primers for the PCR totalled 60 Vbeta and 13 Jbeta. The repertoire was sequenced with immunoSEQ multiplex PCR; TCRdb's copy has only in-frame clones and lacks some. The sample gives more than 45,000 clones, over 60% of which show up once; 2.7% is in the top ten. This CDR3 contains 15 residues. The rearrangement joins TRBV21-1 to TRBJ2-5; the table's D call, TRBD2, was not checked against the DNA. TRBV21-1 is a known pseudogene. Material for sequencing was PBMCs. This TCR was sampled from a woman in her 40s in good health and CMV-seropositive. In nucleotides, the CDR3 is TGTGCCAGCAGCAAAGCCGAGGGAGCTGGAGAGACCCAGTACTTC. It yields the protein CASSKAEGAGETQYF.